Below, 27 T cell receptor beta chains from the same sample are listed, as sequenced in a study of blood T cells in healthy people across ages. A second PCR, run for roughly 7 to 12 cycles, used a sample-barcoded 5' primer plus a J-beta primer mix. TCRdb re-derived calls from the 5' RACE reads in MiXCR, one entry per CDR3 protein. The data hold hundreds of thousands of distinct CDR3 sequences, with around 21% observed a single time. Source material: blood. All receptors derive from a man between 65 and 85 years old in good health.

The chain joins TRBV15 to TRBJ2-7, with TRBD2 matching over 12 bases. Germline CDR1 and CDR2: LNHNV and YYDKDF (reference sequence). The junction had 3 bases not matched to a gene; V was cut back by 0 bases and J by 3 bases. CDR3 length: 16 amino acids. Here the CDR3 reads CATSRELTSGSYEQYF. In DNA form, the CDR3 reads TGTGCCACCAGCAGAGAGTTGACTAGCGGGAGCTACGAGCAGTACTTC.

In this sample, this clonotype turned up a few times. The V gene is TRBV15, the J gene TRBJ2-7, with 8 nucleotides matching TRBD2. J gave up 4 bases and V 0 bases, and 17 bases lay outside the gene matches. Per the germline V gene, CDR1 is LNHNV and CDR2 is YYDKDF (reference sequence). The CDR3 has 19 amino acids. CDR3 bases: TGTGCCACCAGCAGAGATCTGAGTGGTTCGGCGGGAGGTGGATACGAGCAGTACTTC. Protein sequence: CATSRDLSGSAGGGYEQYF.

The chain uses TRBV4-1 and TRBJ2-2; no clear D. V lost 0 bases and J 7 bases, leaving 6 bases between the germline ends. Germline CDR1 is MGHRA and CDR2 is YSYEKL. The CDR3 covers 13 residues. CDR3 sequence: CASSQDRHGELFF. CDR3 DNA: TGCGCCAGCAGCCAAGATAGACACGGGGAGCTGTTTTTT.

This clonotype has a handful of counts. This is likely a read error, given that the CDR3 carries no conserved phenylalanine or tryptophan at its end. This sequence joins TRBV6-2 or TRBV6-3 and TRBJ2-1, with D possibly called TRBD1 or TRBD2 (5 bases each). The V and J ends lost 2 bases and 5 bases respectively, with 13 bases between them. Germline CDR1 reads MNHEY; CDR2 reads SVGEGT. The CDR3 totals 15 residues. This CDR3 is CASSYTGRINNEQFS. In nucleotides, the CDR3 is TGTGCCAGCAGTTACACGGGACGGATTAACAATGAGCAGTTCTCC.

CDR3 sequence: CAINGASHSGANVLTF. The CDR3 DNA reads TGTGCCATCAACGGGGCCTCTCACTCTGGGGCCAACGTCCTGACTTTC. This chain links TRBV10-3 with TRBJ2-6, with D perhaps given as TRBD1 or TRBD2 (5 bases each). The CDR3 length is 16 residues. The V gene's germline CDR1 is ENHRY and CDR2 SYGVKD. V was cut by 7 bases and J by 0 bases, with 13 bases left in between.

The sample holds a few counts of this clonotype. The chain uses TRBV7-2 and TRBJ2-3; possible D gene TRBD1, 6 bases. This CDR3 contains 11 residues. V lost 8 bases to trimming and J lost 11 bases, with 14 bases between them. CDR1 is SGHTA, CDR2 FQGNSA, per germline. The CDR3 is CASGRTVRQYF. The CDR3 coding sequence is TGTGCCAGCGGTAGGACAGTCAGGCAGTATTTT.

The chain carries TRBV20-1 and TRBJ2-1; tentative D call: TRBD1 (5 bases). Matching the DNA end better, TRBJ2-7 makes the J call doubtful. This CDR3 has 12 amino acids. Per the germline V gene, CDR1 is DFQATT and CDR2 is SNEGSKA (reference sequence). The CDR3 sequence: CSASTDLYEQYF. The CDR3 coding sequence is TGCAGTGCTTCGACAGACCTCTACGAGCAGTACTTC.

This chain uses TRBV2 with TRBJ2-7, with D maybe TRBD2 (6 bases). The CDR3 totals 12 residues. Germline V lookup: CDR1 SNHLY, CDR2 FYNNEI. V lost 11 bases and J lost 1, with 12 bases in between. The CDR3 region has the DNA TGTGCCGTCTTGGGGAGGTCCTACGAGCAGTACTTC. Residues: CAVLGRSYEQYF.

This clonotype appeared a few times. This rearrangement joins TRBV18 to TRBJ2-1; no clear D gene. With the DNA end fitting TRBJ2-5 better, the J assignment may be wrong. CDR1 is KGHSH, CDR2 LQKENI, per germline. This CDR3 is built from 13 residues. Here the CDR3 reads CASSPPGSETQYF. DNA of the CDR3: TGTGCCAGCTCACCACCGGGATCAGAGACCCAGTACTTC.

In this sample, this clonotype turned up a few times. Because the CDR3 is missing its conserved closing phenylalanine or tryptophan, this is likely a read error. The V gene is TRBV12-3 or TRBV12-4, the J gene TRBJ2-7; D gene uncertain. This CDR3 comprises 12 residues. V was clipped by 2 bases and J by 1 base, with 3 bases between them. The CDR3 region is CASSLRSYEQYS. In nucleotides, the CDR3 is TGTGCCAGCAGTTTACGGTCCTACGAGCAGTACTCC.

Here the CDR3 DNA reads TGTGCCAGCGAGGTTAGCGGCCTCTACGAGCAGTACTTC. Translation: CASEVSGLYEQYF. The chain recombines TRBV6-2 or TRBV6-3 with TRBJ2-7; a possible D gene is TRBD2 (6 bases). Germline CDR1 reads MNHEY; CDR2 reads SVGEGT. The CDR3 extends over 13 amino acids. The ends were cut back, 8 bases at V and 3 bases at J, with 14 bases in the middle.

This clonotype has a count of ten or more. The chain recombines TRBV29-1 with TRBJ2-5; TRBD1 agrees at 8 bases. Germline V gene lookup returns CDR1 SQVTM and CDR2 ANQGSEA. This CDR3 is built from 12 residues. Trimming removed 5 bases from V and 4 bases from J; junction bases left unmatched: 3. The CDR3 protein is CSVKTGGETQYF. CDR3 DNA: TGCAGCGTTAAAACAGGGGGAGAGACCCAGTACTTC.

There are a few counts of this clonotype. Relative to the germline gene, one junction end is altered; a read error may explain this. The chain joins TRBV19 to TRBJ2-7; D possibly corresponds to TRBD2 (6 bases). Germline values: CDR1 LNHDA, CDR2 SQIVND (reference sequence). The CDR3 sequence is 14 residues long. The CDR3 coding sequence is TGTGCCAGTAAACCTGAGCGGGCCTCCTACGAGCAGTGCTTC. This sequence encodes CASKPERASYEQCF.

The chain couples TRBV28 to TRBJ1-2; no firm D call. V dropped 1 base and J dropped 3 bases, with 9 bases sitting between them. Germline-derived CDR1 and CDR2 are MDHEN and SYDVKM. The CDR3 has 14 residues. The CDR3 DNA follows: TGTGCCAGCAGTTTATCGGGAGAGTACTATGGCTACACCTTC. Protein product: CASSLSGEYYGYTF.

This clonotype appeared a single time. The chain combines TRBV3-1 with TRBJ2-1, with a tentative D call TRBD2 (7 bases). With 3 bases removed from V and 2 bases from J, the gap between germline ends came to 17 bases. CDR3 size: 17 residues. Germline CDR1 and CDR2: LGHDT and YNNKEL (reference sequence). The CDR3: CASSHALGRGAYNEQFF. The CDR3 DNA reads as TGTGCCAGCAGCCACGCGCTGGGGAGGGGGGCCTACAATGAGCAGTTCTTC.

The sample holds a few counts of this clonotype. At one end the junction does not follow the germline gene, possibly because of a read error. The chain uses TRBV6-5 and TRBJ2-5, with TRBD2 matching over 10 bases. The CDR3 totals 12 residues. CDR1 is MNHEY, CDR2 SVGAGI, per germline. In DNA form, the CDR3 reads TGTGCCAGCAGGCGGACTAGCGGAGCCCCATTCTTC. Amino acid sequence: CASRRTSGAPFF.

Ten or more counts support this clonotype. The chain combines TRBV27 with TRBJ2-1; 7 bases agree with TRBD2. The V gene's germline CDR1 is MNHEY and CDR2 SMNVEV (reference sequence). The CDR3 runs 15 residues. Germline trimming cut 1 base from V and 7 bases from J; bases unmatched to any gene: 7. In DNA, the CDR3 is TGTGCCAGCAGTTTATGGGCGGGAGAGGGGAATGAGCAGTTCTTC. It translates to CASSLWAGEGNEQFF.

The table lists this clonotype with a few counts. The chain recombines TRBV5-1 with TRBJ2-2; D remains unclear. The CDR3 extends over 16 amino acids. Germline V lookup: CDR1 SGHRS, CDR2 YFSETQ. Trimming cost V 1 base and J 0 bases, with 10 bases left between them. The CDR3 DNA follows: TGCGCCAGCAGCTTGTGGATGCGAACGAACACCGGGGAGCTGTTTTTT. This gives the protein CASSLWMRTNTGELFF. Complete variable domain (other parts from reference TRBV5-1 and TRBJ2-2): KAGVTQTPRYLIKTRGQQVTLSCSPISGHRSVSWYQQTPGQGLQFLFEYFSETQRNKGNFPGRFSGRQFSNSRSEMNVSTLELGDSALYLCASSLWMRTNTGELFFGEGSRLTVL.

The chain recombines TRBV5-5 with TRBJ2-3, with 7 bases lining up with TRBD1. The CDR3 length is 16 residues. The J segment lost 0 bases and the V segment lost 4 bases, leaving 8 bases of the junction unmatched. Germline V gene lookup returns CDR1 SGHKS and CDR2 YYEKEE (reference sequence). The DNA of the CDR3 is TGTGCCAGCAGCCAAGGGACAGCCTCTAGCACAGATACGCAGTATTTT. This encodes CASSQGTASSTDTQYF.

The chain uses TRBV7-2 and TRBJ1-6; D gene unclear. The CDR3 has 15 amino acids. CDR1 and CDR2 from the germline V gene are SGHTA and FQGNSA. Trimming cost V 1 base and J 10 bases, with 14 bases left between them. CDR3 bases: TGTGCCAGCAGCTTAGGGGTGGGGTGGTACTCACCCCTCCACTTT. This encodes CASSLGVGWYSPLHF.

The chain has TRBV6-5 and TRBJ2-5; weak D call: TRBD1 (6 bases). V was clipped by 2 bases and J by 2 bases, with 15 bases between them. Germline V gene data show CDR1 as MNHEY and CDR2 as SVGAGI. The CDR3 is made up of 16 amino acids. This CDR3 reads CASSYVWGLGQETQYF. In DNA form, the CDR3 reads TGTGCCAGCAGTTACGTTTGGGGGCTAGGGCAAGAGACCCAGTACTTC.

This clonotype was seen a few times. This chain joins TRBV20-1 and TRBJ2-2, with 12 bases aligning to TRBD1. From germline, CDR1 is DFQATT and CDR2 SNEGSKA (reference sequence). The V and J ends lost 8 bases and 6 bases, in that order; junction bases with no gene match: 13. The CDR3 runs to 16 residues. This CDR3 reads CSSERDRGRGAGELFF. The CDR3, as DNA: TGCAGTAGTGAGAGGGACAGGGGGCGCGGGGCCGGGGAGCTGTTTTTT.

This clonotype was found a few times. The CDR3 DNA sequence: TGTGCCAGCAGCGTAGGACAGACCACAGATACGCAGTATTTT. As protein: CASSVGQTTDTQYF. The chain joins TRBV9 to TRBJ2-3, with D possibly matching TRBD1 (5 bases). The length of the CDR3 is 14 residues. The V end lost 0 bases, the J end lost 2 bases, and 7 bases lay between the germline ends. CDR1 is SGDLS, CDR2 YYNGEE, per germline.

This clonotype was seen a handful of times. V gene TRBV5-1 combines with J gene TRBJ2-5; 11 bases line up with TRBD2. TRBJ2-7 matches the DNA end more closely, so the J call is doubtful. From germline, CDR1 is SGHRS and CDR2 YFSETQ. The CDR3 contains 16 residues. CDR3 coding DNA: TGCGCCAGCAGCTTAACTAGCGGGAGTGATACCTACGAGCAGTACTTC. Residues: CASSLTSGSDTYEQYF.

This clonotype has only a few counts. The CDR3 region is CASAVVGNQPQHF. CDR3 nucleotide sequence: TGTGCCAGCGCCGTAGTCGGCAATCAGCCCCAGCATTTT. V and J are TRBV6-1 and TRBJ1-5, with D hard to call. Per germline, CDR1 MNHNS and CDR2 SASEGT. The CDR3 runs to 13 residues. V lost 8 bases to trimming and J lost 2 bases, with 10 bases between them.

The rearrangement joins TRBV7-8 to TRBJ2-1; D is perhaps TRBD1 (9 bases). The J call may be incorrect, as the DNA end agrees better with TRBJ2-7. The CDR3 covers 18 residues. The germline CDR1 and CDR2 sequences are SGHVS and FQNEAQ. In DNA, the CDR3 is TGTGCCAGCAGCTCACAGGGGGCCGGCAGCGGGAGCCACTACGAGCAGTACTTC. It specifies CASSSQGAGSGSHYEQYF.

This clonotype was detected only a few times. The chain is built from TRBV18 and TRBJ2-3, with D perhaps matching TRBD1 (6 bases). The germline V gene encodes CDR1 KGHSH and CDR2 LQKENI. V was pared by 4 bases and J by 2 bases, with 13 bases between. The CDR3 is 15 amino acids. CDR3 in DNA: TGTGCCAGCTCACGATCGGGACACAACACAGATACGCAGTATTTT. Amino acids: CASSRSGHNTDTQYF.